Described below is a single TCR beta chain sequence and its context. This sample was taken from a study of blood T cell repertoires in COVID-19. Background on the study: Sites in the United States, Italy and Spain provided acute and convalescent COVID-19 samples. PBMCs, B-cell-depleted T cells, or T cells were the source of the cDNA or gDNA that made up the material.

The Seattle patients, enrolled during active infection, were followed longitudinally. The data were produced by immunoSEQ multiplex PCR, yet TCRdb's version contains in-frame clones alone and is incomplete. The repertoire holds a few hundred thousand clones, with about 85% as singletons. From germline, CDR1 is SGHAT and CDR2 FQDESV (reference sequence). Trimming shortened V by 6 bases and J by 0 bases, and 13 bases separated the two germline ends. This CDR3 is built from 15 residues. V usage is TRBV11-1 and J usage is TRBJ2-3, with D perhaps TRBD2 (6 bases). Input material: peripheral blood. The origin of this receptor is a human donor with COVID-19, enrolled during active disease. The donor label of this sample is uncertain. The CDR3 nucleotides are TGTGCCAGCAGGGGAAAGGACTATAGCACAGATACGCAGTATTTT. Its translation is CASRGKDYSTDTQYF.